This TCR beta chain was recorded in a study of blood T cells in healthy people across ages. Study context: Capture by template switching was about one barcoded beta molecule per two T cells.

Next came a second PCR, run for about 7 to 12 cycles, which used a sample-barcoded 5' primer along with a J-beta primer mix. The template-switch adaptor was a 5' adaptor with 12 random nucleotides. It tagged each cDNA molecule. MiXCR, applied by TCRdb to the 5' RACE reads, yields one record per CDR3 protein. The sample carries hundreds of thousands of distinct CDR3 sequences, over 20% recorded once. CDR1 and CDR2 (germline): MNHEY, SVGAGI. The CDR3 is 14 residues long. As concerns this clonotype: The germline gene is not matched at one end of the junction; a read error may be the cause.

The receptor was derived from a man in his 70s in good health. The source material was blood. The V and J genes are TRBV6-5 and TRBJ2-5; 9 bases fit TRBD2. CDR3 coding DNA: TGTGCCAGCAGTCGACTAGCGGCAGGAGAGTCCCAGTACTTC. It encodes CASSRLAAGESQYF.